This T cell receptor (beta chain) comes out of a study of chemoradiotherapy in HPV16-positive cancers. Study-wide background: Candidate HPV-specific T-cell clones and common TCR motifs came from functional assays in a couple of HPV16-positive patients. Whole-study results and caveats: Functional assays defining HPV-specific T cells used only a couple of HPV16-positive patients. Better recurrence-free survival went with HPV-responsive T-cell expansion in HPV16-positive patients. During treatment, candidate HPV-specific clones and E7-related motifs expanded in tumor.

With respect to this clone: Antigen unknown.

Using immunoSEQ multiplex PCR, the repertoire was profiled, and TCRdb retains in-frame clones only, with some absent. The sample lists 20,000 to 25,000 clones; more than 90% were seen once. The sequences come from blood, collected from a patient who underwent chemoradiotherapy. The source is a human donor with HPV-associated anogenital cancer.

The CDR3 here is CASSSWGAGNTIYF. In DNA, the CDR3 is TGTGCCAGCAGTTCTTGGGGCGCTGGAAACACCATATATTTT. The V gene is TRBV27, the J gene TRBJ1-3, with D tentatively TRBD1 (5 bases). Trimming cost V 4 bases and J 2 bases, with 9 bases left between them. This CDR3 has 14 residues. CDR1 is MNHEY, CDR2 SMNVEV, per germline (reference sequence).